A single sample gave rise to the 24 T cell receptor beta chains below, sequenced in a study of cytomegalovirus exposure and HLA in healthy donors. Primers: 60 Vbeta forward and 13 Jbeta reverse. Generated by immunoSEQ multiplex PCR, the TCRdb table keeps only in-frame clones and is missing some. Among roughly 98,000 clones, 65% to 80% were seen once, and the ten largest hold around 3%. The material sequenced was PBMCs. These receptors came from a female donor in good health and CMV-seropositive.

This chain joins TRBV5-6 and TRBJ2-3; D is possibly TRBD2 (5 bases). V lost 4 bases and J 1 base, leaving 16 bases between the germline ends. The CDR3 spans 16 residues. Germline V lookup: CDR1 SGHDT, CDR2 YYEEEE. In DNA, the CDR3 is TGTGCCAGCAGCCCCGGGTCGGTACTAGGCACAGATACGCAGTATTTT. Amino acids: CASSPGSVLGTDTQYF.

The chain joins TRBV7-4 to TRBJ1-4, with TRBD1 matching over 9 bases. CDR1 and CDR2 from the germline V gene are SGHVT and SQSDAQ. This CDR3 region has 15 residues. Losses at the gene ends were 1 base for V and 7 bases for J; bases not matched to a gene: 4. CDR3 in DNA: TGTGCCAGCAGCTTAGGGACAGGGGCGTGTGAAAAACTGTTTTTT. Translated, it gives CASSLGTGACEKLFF.

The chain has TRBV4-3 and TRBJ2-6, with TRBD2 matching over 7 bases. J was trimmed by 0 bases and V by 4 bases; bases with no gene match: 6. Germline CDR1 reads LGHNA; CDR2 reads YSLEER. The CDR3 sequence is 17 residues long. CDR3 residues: CASSPGGSISGANVLTF. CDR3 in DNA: TGCGCCAGCAGCCCGGGCGGGAGCATCTCTGGGGCCAACGTCCTGACTTTC.

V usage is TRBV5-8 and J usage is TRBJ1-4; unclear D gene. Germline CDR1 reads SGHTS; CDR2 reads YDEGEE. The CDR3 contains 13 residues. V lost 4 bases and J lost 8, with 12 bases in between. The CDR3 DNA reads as TGTGCCAGCAGCCCCTGGACGGGAGAAAAACTGTTTTTT. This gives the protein CASSPWTGEKLFF.

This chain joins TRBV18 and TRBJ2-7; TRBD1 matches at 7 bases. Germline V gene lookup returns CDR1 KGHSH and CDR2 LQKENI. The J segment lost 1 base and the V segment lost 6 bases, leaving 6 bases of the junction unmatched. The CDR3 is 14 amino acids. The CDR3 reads CASSQGDSSYEQYF. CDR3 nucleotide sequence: TGTGCCAGCTCCCAAGGGGACAGTTCCTACGAGCAGTACTTC. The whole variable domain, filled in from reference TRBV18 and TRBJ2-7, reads NAGVMQNPRHLVRRRGQEARLRCSPMKGHSHVYWYRQLPEEGLKFMVYLQKENIIDESGMPKERFSAEFPKEGPSILRIQQVVRGDSAAYFCASSQGDSSYEQYFGPGTRLTVT.

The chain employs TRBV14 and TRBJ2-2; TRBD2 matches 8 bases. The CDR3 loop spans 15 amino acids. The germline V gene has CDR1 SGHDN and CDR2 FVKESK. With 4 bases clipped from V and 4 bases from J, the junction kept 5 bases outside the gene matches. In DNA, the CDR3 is TGTGCCAGCAGCCCGGGACTAGTGTTCACCGGGGAGCTGTTTTTT. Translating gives CASSPGLVFTGELFF. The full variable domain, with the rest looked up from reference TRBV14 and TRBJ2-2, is EAGVTQFPSHSVIEKGQTVTLRCDPISGHDNLYWYRRVMGKEIKFLLHFVKESKQDESGMPNNRFLAERTGGTYSTLKVQPAELEDSGVYFCASSPGLVFTGELFFGEGSRLTVL.

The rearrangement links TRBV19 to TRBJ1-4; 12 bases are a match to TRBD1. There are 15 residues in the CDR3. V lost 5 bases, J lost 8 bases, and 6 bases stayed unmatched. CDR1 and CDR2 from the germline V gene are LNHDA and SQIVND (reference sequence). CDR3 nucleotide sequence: TGTGCCAGTAGTTTTTCGGGACAGGGGGCGGAAAAACTGTTTTTT. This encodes CASSFSGQGAEKLFF.

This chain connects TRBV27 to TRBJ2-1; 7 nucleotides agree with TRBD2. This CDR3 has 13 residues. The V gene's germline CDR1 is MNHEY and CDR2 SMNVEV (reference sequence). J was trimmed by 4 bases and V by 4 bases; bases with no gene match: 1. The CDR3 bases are TGTGCCAGCAGTTGGACTAGTTACAATGAGCAGTTCTTC. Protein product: CASSWTSYNEQFF.

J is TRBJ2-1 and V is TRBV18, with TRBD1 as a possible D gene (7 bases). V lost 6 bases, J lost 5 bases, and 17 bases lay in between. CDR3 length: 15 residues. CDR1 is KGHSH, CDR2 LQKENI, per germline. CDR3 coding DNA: TGTGCCAGCTCCTCCGGGGGACAGCGAGACAATGAGCAGTTCTTC. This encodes CASSSGGQRDNEQFF.

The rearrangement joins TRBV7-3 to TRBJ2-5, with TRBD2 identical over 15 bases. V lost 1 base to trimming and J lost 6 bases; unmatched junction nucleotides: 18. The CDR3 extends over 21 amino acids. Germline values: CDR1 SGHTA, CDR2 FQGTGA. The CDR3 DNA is TGTGCCAGCAGCTTAAGGCCCACCGCCGGGACTAGCGGGGGGCCCCGGAAGACCCAGTACTTC. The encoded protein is CASSLRPTAGTSGGPRKTQYF.

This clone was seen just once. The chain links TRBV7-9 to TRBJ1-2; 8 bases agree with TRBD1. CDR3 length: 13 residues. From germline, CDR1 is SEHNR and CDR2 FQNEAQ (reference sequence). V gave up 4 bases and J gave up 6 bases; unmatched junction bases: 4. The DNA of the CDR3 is TGTGCCAGCAGCTCACAGGGGGGGGATGGCTACACCTTC. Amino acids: CASSSQGGDGYTF.

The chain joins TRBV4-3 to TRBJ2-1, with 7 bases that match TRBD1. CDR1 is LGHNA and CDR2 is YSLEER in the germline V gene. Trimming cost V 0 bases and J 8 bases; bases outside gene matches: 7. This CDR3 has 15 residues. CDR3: CASSQDWPQGDEQFF. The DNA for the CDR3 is TGCGCCAGCAGCCAAGATTGGCCGCAGGGGGATGAGCAGTTCTTC.

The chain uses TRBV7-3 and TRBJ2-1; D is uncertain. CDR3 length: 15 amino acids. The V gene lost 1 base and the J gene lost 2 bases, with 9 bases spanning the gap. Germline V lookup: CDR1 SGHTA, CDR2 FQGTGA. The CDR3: CASSLNRGPYNEQFF. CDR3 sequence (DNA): TGTGCCAGCAGCTTAAATAGAGGTCCCTACAATGAGCAGTTCTTC.

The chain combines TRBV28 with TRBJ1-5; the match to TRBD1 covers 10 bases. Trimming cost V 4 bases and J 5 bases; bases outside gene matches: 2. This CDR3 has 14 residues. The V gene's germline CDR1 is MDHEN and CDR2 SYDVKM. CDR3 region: CASSSGQGHQPQHF. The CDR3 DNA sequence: TGTGCCAGCAGTTCGGGACAGGGGCATCAGCCCCAGCATTTT.

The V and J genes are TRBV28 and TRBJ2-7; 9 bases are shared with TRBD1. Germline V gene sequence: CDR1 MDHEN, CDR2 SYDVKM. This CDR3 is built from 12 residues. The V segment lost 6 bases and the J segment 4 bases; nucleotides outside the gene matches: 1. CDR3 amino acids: CASRTGGYEQYF. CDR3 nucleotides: TGTGCCAGCAGGACAGGGGGGTACGAGCAGTACTTC.

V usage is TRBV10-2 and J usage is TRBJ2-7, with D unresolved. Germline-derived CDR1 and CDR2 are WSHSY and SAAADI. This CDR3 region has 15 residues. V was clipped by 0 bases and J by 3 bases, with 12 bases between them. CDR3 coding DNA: TGCGCCAGCAGTGAGTCGGGCAGGCGAAACTACGAGCAGTACTTC. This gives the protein CASSESGRRNYEQYF.

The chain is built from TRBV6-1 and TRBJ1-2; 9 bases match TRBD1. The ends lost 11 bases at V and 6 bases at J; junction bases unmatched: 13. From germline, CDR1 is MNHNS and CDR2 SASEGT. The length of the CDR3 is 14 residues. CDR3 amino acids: CAATRTGVWNGYTF. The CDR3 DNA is TGTGCCGCGACTCGGACAGGGGTTTGGAATGGCTACACCTTC.

CDR3: CASSLNGGVNTGELFF. The DNA for the CDR3 is TGTGCCAGCAGCTTAAATGGCGGGGTAAACACCGGGGAGCTGTTTTTT. The chain has TRBV7-3 and TRBJ2-2; TRBD2 is a possible D gene (6 bases). The CDR3 covers 16 residues. Germline V gives CDR1 SGHTA, CDR2 FQGTGA. The germline V and J ends were trimmed by 1 base and 2 bases, with 11 bases remaining between them.

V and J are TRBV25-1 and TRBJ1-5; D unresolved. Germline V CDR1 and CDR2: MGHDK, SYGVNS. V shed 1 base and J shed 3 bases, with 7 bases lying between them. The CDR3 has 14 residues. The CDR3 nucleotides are TGTGCCAGCAGTGAATTGGCAGACAATCAGCCCCAGCATTTT. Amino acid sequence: CASSELADNQPQHF.

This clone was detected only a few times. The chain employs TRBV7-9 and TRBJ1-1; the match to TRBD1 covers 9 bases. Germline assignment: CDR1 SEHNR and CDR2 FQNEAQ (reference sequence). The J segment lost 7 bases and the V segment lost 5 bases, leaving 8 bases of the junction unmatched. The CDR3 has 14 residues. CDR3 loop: CASSETGGAGEAFF. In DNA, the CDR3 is TGTGCCAGCAGCGAAACAGGGGGCGCGGGTGAAGCTTTCTTT.

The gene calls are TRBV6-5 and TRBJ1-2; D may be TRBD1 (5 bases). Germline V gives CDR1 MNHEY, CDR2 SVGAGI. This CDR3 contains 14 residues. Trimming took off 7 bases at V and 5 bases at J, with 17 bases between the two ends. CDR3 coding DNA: TGTGCCAGCATACAGAATAGGGGTGCTTATGGCTACACCTTC. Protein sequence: CASIQNRGAYGYTF.

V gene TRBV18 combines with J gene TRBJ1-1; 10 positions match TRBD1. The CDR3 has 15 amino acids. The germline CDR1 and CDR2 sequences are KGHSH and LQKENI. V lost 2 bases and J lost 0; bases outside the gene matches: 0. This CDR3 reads CASSPGTGVNTEAFF. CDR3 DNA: TGTGCCAGCTCACCAGGGACAGGGGTGAACACTGAAGCTTTCTTT.

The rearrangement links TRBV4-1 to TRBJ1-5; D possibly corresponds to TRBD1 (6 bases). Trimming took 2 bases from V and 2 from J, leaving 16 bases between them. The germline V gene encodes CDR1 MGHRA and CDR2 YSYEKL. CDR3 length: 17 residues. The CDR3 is CASSQPTGLGGNQPQHF. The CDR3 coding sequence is TGCGCCAGCAGCCAACCAACAGGGTTGGGGGGCAATCAGCCCCAGCATTTT.

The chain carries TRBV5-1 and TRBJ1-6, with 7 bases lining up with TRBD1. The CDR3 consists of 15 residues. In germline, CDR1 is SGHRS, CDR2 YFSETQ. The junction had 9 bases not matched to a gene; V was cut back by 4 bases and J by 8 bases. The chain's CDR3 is CASSMTGLFDSPLHF. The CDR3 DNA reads TGCGCCAGCAGCATGACAGGGCTCTTTGATTCACCCCTCCACTTT.